This TCR beta chain was profiled in a study of T cell repertoires in ileal Crohn's disease. Study-wide background: Around 37% were active smokers at surgery; median disease duration was approximately 7.3 years. Per sample, roughly 0.45 micrograms of biopsy DNA were TCRB immunosequenced. General study findings and limits: Clonality above 26.8% at surgery always came with endoscopic recurrence.

Worth noting for this clone: Its cognate antigen is unknown.

Time point defined: inflamed ileum from the surgical specimen. Patients were adults with ileal or ileocolonic Crohn's disease needing resection. CDR3 length: 18 residues. Germline trimming cut 4 bases from V and 0 bases from J; bases unmatched to any gene: 11. Germline V gene sequence: CDR1 ENHRY, CDR2 SYGVKD. Some clones are missing from TCRdb's copy, which holds only in-frame ones; the method was immunoSEQ multiplex PCR. The profile shows about 2,000 clones, roughly 93% of them singletons. The receptor was derived from an adult with Crohn's disease. The rearrangement uses TRBV10-3 and TRBJ1-1; 10 nucleotides align to TRBD1. The sequencing input was ileal tissue. In DNA form, the CDR3 reads TGTGCCATCAGTGCTTTCGGGACAGGGGACCGAATGAACACTGAAGCTTTCTTT. It yields the protein CAISAFGTGDRMNTEAFF.